The 10 T cell receptor beta chains below come from one sample, sequenced in a study of radiotherapy plus CTLA-4 blockade in lung cancer. The assay was immunoSEQ multiplex PCR, and TCRdb's table has in-frame clones only and misses some. There are approximately 57,000 clones in the sample; roughly 79% occur only once, and under 7% lies in the top ten. Sequenced material: peripheral blood, taken from a patient treated with radiotherapy plus ipilimumab. The receptors derive from a human donor with non-small cell lung cancer whose response to radiotherapy plus ipilimumab could not be evaluated.

Only a few counts were recorded for this clone. The chain recombines TRBV7-6 with TRBJ2-1; 14 bases are shared with TRBD2. V shed 5 bases and J 3 bases; nucleotides not matched to a gene: 9. Looked up from germline, CDR1 is SGHVS and CDR2 is FNYEAQ. The CDR3 contains 18 residues. This CDR3 is CASSQLPGLAGVYNEQFF. DNA for the CDR3: TGTGCCAGCAGCCAATTACCGGGACTAGCGGGAGTCTACAATGAGCAGTTCTTC.

The chain links TRBV5-4 to TRBJ1-6; TRBD1 is a possible D gene (5 bases). Germline CDR1 and CDR2: SGHNT and YYREEE (reference sequence). The CDR3 length is 17 residues. Trimming stripped 3 bases from V and 0 bases from J, with 13 bases between. The CDR3 DNA follows: TGTGCCAGCAGCTCCGGACACCAGAGCTCCTATAATTCACCCCTCCACTTT. Its translation: CASSSGHQSSYNSPLHF.

This chain joins TRBV11-2 and TRBJ1-5, with D possibly matching TRBD1 (6 bases). Germline V gene sequence: CDR1 SGHAT, CDR2 FQNNGV. The CDR3 contains 13 residues. The V gene lost 2 bases and the J gene lost 7 bases, with 9 bases spanning the gap. The DNA for the CDR3 is TGTGCCAGCAGCTTAAACAGGGACCAGCCCCAGCATTTT. This sequence encodes CASSLNRDQPQHF.

The chain couples TRBV10-3 to TRBJ2-1; D might be TRBD2 (6 bases). Trimming stripped 7 bases from V and 8 bases from J, with 18 bases between. The CDR3 is 14 residues long. Germline lookup yields CDR1 ENHRY and CDR2 SYGVKD. CDR3 in amino acids: CAIISSVGPDEQFF. The CDR3 DNA sequence: TGTGCCATCATATCTAGCGTGGGGCCAGATGAGCAGTTCTTC.

The V and J genes are TRBV4-3 and TRBJ2-1, with a weak D call TRBD2 (5 bases). Germline V gene sequence: CDR1 LGHNA, CDR2 YSLEER. The CDR3 has 15 residues. The V and J ends lost 1 base and 9 bases respectively, with 16 bases between them. The CDR3, as DNA: TGCGCCAGCAGCCAAGGGTTGTCGGGAAAGCTTGAGCAGTTCTTC. It is translated as CASSQGLSGKLEQFF.

The sample holds one count of this clone. This chain links TRBV7-2 with TRBJ1-2; TRBD1 aligns across 9 bases. The CDR3 is 14 residues long. Germline values: CDR1 SGHTA, CDR2 FQGNSA. The V segment lost 2 bases and the J segment 7 bases; nucleotides outside the gene matches: 5. DNA of the CDR3: TGTGCCAGCAGCTTACAGGGACAGGGTCTTGGCTACACCTTC. Protein: CASSLQGQGLGYTF.

The count of this clone is one. The V call is TRBV6-5, the J call TRBJ1-2, with TRBD1 matching over 9 bases. Unmatched junction bases numbered 5, after V lost 7 bases and J lost 5 bases. CDR3 size: 13 residues. Germline values: CDR1 MNHEY, CDR2 SVGAGI. CDR3 in amino acids: CASTVGQGYGYTF. Here the CDR3 DNA reads TGTGCCAGCACCGTCGGACAGGGGTATGGCTACACCTTC.

The rearrangement uses TRBV5-4 and TRBJ2-4; D might be TRBD2 (6 bases). The V gene lost 4 bases and the J gene lost 2 bases, with 10 bases spanning the gap. This CDR3 spans 14 amino acids. Germline V gene sequence: CDR1 SGHNT, CDR2 YYREEE (reference sequence). The CDR3 region has the DNA TGTGCCAGCAGCGCCGGGGGTACCAAAAACATTCAGTACTTC. This codes for CASSAGGTKNIQYF.

This chain joins TRBV21-1 and TRBJ2-1; the table gives TRBD2 as D, unverified against the DNA. TRBV21-1 is classified as a pseudogene. This CDR3 has 20 residues. The CDR3 sequence: CASSKRTSSDCGRGGNEQFF. CDR3 in DNA: TGTGCCAGCAGCAAGCGAACTAGCTCCGATTGCGGGAGAGGGGGCAATGAGCAGTTCTTC.

The chain joins TRBV7-6 to TRBJ1-1, with D possibly TRBD1 on 5 matching bases. Trimming removed 5 bases from V and 5 bases from J, with 18 bases in between. Germline V CDR1 and CDR2: SGHVS, FNYEAQ. The CDR3 has 15 amino acids. The CDR3 region is CASSPLEGVGTEAFF. CDR3 in DNA: TGTGCCAGCAGCCCCCTAGAAGGGGTGGGTACTGAAGCTTTCTTT.